This T cell receptor (beta chain) derives from a study of T cell therapy after organ transplantation. Study at large: Up to 6 doses were given at 2-week intervals. About 85% of the ten patients were clinical responders. Blood for the short-term post-therapy sample came 4 to 8 weeks after therapy.

Germline CDR1 reads SNHLY; CDR2 reads FYNNEI. V was pared by 11 bases and J by 2 bases, with 21 bases between. The CDR3 sequence is 15 residues long. The sample's time point: 4-8 weeks after completion of therapy. For this clone: As yet, its antigen is unknown.

Study findings and constraints: Lower pretherapy CD8 clonality went with larger post-therapy fold change.

Sequencing was performed with immunoSEQ multiplex PCR; in TCRdb, only in-frame clones are kept and a portion is missing. The sample includes some 480 clones, roughly four fifths of them seen just once. The clonotype originates from a human patient who had received a solid organ transplant and had CMV disease. The T cells may partly be graft donor cells. The specimen was CD8+ T cells from blood, collected after autologous CMV-specific T cell therapy. V gene TRBV2 combines with J gene TRBJ1-1, with D perhaps TRBD1 (5 bases). The DNA for the CDR3 is TGTGCCCGTTCGACGGGCAGGGAAGGCAACACTGAAGCTTTCTTT. Translated, it gives CARSTGREGNTEAFF.